This T cell receptor (beta chain) was captured in a study of technical replicates of blood from several donors. V lost 0 bases, J lost 4 bases, and 12 bases lay in between. Germline V gives CDR1 LGHNA, CDR2 YNFKEQ. This CDR3 has 15 amino acids. The protocol was immunoSEQ multiplex PCR, while the TCRdb copy is restricted to in-frame clones and leaves out a portion. The sample comprises 59,000 or so clones, just under 95% of which are singletons, and approximately 4.2% rests with the top ten. This sequence joins TRBV4-2 and TRBJ2-5; TRBD2 might be the D (6 bases). The sequenced sample consisted of PBMCs. This receptor was identified in a human donor in good health. Some clones in this sample may be carry-over from other donors' samples. In nucleotides, the CDR3 is TGTGCCAGCAGCCAAGATTCGGGGGTTTCAGAGACCCAGTACTTC. It yields the protein CASSQDSGVSETQYF.